This T cell receptor (beta chain) was profiled in a study of blood T cells in healthy people across ages. As for the study in general: Template switching retrieved approximately one barcoded beta molecule for each two T cells. Findings and limits, study-wide: More naive CD4+ cells and higher diversity marked long-lived donors relative to aged donors. Correlation between TCR beta diversity and naive T cell percentage was strong.

No fewer than 6.5 million PBMCs went into each sample. This clonotype was seen repeatedly, ten times or more. The antigen remains undetermined. Germline V lookup: CDR1 MDHEN, CDR2 SYDVKM. Between the trimmed V and J ends, which lost 7 bases and 6 bases, there was a span of 15 bases. The CDR3 covers 13 residues. The second PCR ran 7 to 11 cycles with a sample-barcoded 5' primer and J-beta primers. In TCRdb, the 5' RACE reads were re-called with MiXCR into one record per CDR3 protein. The sample holds around 1.7 million distinct CDR3 sequences, approximately 28% seen once. The sequenced sample consisted of blood. The receptor was isolated from a woman aged 25 to 45 in good health. The V call is TRBV28, the J call TRBJ1-1, with D unclear. The CDR3 spells CASKRGFVPEAFF. The CDR3 coding sequence is TGTGCCAGCAAGAGAGGGTTTGTCCCTGAAGCTTTCTTT.